This note documents a single T cell receptor (beta chain) sequence. Its antigen is unknown. No much larger clonotype is one base removed from it; base qualities were not supplied. The sample is drawn from a study of T cell repertoires in cytomegalovirus infection (dated by TCRdb to between 2018 and 2021). Some background on the complete study: Recently identified HLA-C-restricted CMV epitopes, whose presentation resists viral immunomodulation, were targeted by peptide stimulations together with well-studied HLA-B-restricted epitopes. The HLA type of each donor mattered for the analysis, because public TCR beta signatures pointed to carriage of CMV infection along with the matching HLA type.

The sample's treatment or condition label is to be understood as: in vitro stimulation with specific CMV peptide epitopes to enrich CMV-specific T cells. Sequencing instrument: Illumina HiSeq 1500. TCRdb took the public reads, trimmed them with fastp at Q25, ran MiXCR for clone calling and kept in-frame beta chains. Every entry covers one CDR3 protein and lists the most common genes and DNA from its rows. This sample gives about half a million distinct CDR3 sequences in total; more than 30% of them show up just once. The ten largest clones take up roughly a sixth of the sample. The germline V gene (reference sequence) supplies CDR1 DFQATT and CDR2 SNEGSKA. At the junction V is shortened by 1 base and J by 5 bases, with 9 bases in between. The CDR3 starts with the cysteine, ends with the phenylalanine, and has 13 residues. Only CDR3 DNA is held: 39 bases, read in frame from base 1. Broad study findings and their caveats: Cumulative frequency of public TCR beta family members discriminated carriers of CMV infection plus the relevant HLA type in this cohort and an independent approximately 340-donor cohort. The ex vivo response was dominated by HLA-C-restricted CMV-specific TCR beta clonotypes, and the single most frequent clonotype in two of eight donors was supplied by these HLA-C-restricted clonotypes.

The sequence is built from TRBV20-1 and TRBJ2-1, with no D gene named confidently. The source is a human donor in good health (CMV status not recorded). Some clones in this sample may be carry-over from other donors' samples. Specimen: cultured PBMCs, collected from culture after CMV antigen stimulation. Here the CDR3 is given as CSARAPRDNEQFF. The DNA sequence is as follows: TGCAGTGCTAGAGCCCCGAGAGACAATGAGCAGTTCTTC.